The T cell receptor beta chain under discussion was sequenced for a study of cytomegalovirus exposure and HLA in healthy donors. Regarding the study as a whole: Relative to equally common others, HLA-associated TCR beta chains showed greater clonal expansion in a later analysis.

As to this clone: Antigen: not known.

Use of 60 Vbeta and 13 Jbeta primers characterized the PCR. TCRdb keeps only in-frame clones here, not all; method: immunoSEQ multiplex PCR. The sample holds roughly 110,000 clones. Though probably carrying unrecorded immune exposures, donors were nominally healthy at sampling. CDR1 is SGHDT, CDR2 YYEEEE, per germline. V lost 4 bases and J lost 8; bases outside the gene matches: 14. CDR3 size: 15 residues. The rearrangement uses TRBV5-6 and TRBJ1-2, with 7 bases identical to TRBD1. Sequencing was performed on PBMCs. The sequence derives from a man between 40 and 49 years old in good health and CMV-seropositive. CDR3 DNA: TGTGCCAGCAGCCAATTGGGGACAGAATCAAGGGGCTACACCTTC. It codes for CASSQLGTESRGYTF.